The 29 T cell receptor beta chains presented below share a single source sample, sequenced in a study of T cells in Graves' hyperthyroidism and ophthalmopathy. RNA transcripts provided the source from which TCR beta CDR3 regions were amplified. TCR CDR3 underwent first-round RT-PCR with the HTBI primer set. TCRdb re-analysed the multiplex PCR reads in MiXCR, keeping a single row per CDR3 protein. The sample has around 350,000 distinct CDR3 sequences, about 17% seen once. Source material: blood. The source of these receptors is a woman aged 30 to 39 with Graves' hyperthyroidism that later progressed to Graves' ophthalmopathy.

The chain has TRBV19 and TRBJ2-7; 8 bases match TRBD1. V shed 3 bases, J shed 3 bases, and the junction held 4 bases outside the gene matches. CDR1 LNHDA and CDR2 SQIVND come from the germline V gene (reference sequence). The CDR3 runs 14 residues. The CDR3 is CASSIGQGIYEQYF. DNA of the CDR3: TGTGCCAGTAGTATCGGACAGGGTATCTACGAGCAGTACTTC.

The chain combines TRBV19 with TRBJ2-1; D call uncertain. Trimming shortened V by 5 bases and J by 2 bases, and 10 bases separated the two germline ends. The CDR3 runs 14 residues. CDR1 and CDR2 (germline): LNHDA, SQIVND (reference sequence). CDR3 region: CASSAFGPYNEQFF. The CDR3, as DNA: TGTGCCAGTAGTGCCTTCGGCCCCTACAATGAGCAGTTCTTC.

In its sample, this clonotype was seen a few times. The V and J genes are TRBV5-4 and TRBJ2-1; either TRBD1 or TRBD2 may fit D (5 bases each). The ends were cut back, 4 bases at V and 9 bases at J, with 8 bases in the middle. Germline CDR1 and CDR2: SGHNT and YYREEE (reference sequence). The CDR3 runs to 11 residues. As DNA, the CDR3 is TGTGCCAGCAGCCAGGGAGTTGAGCAGTTCTTC. It specifies CASSQGVEQFF. The variable domain in full, completed from reference TRBV5-4 and TRBJ2-1, reads ETGVTQSPTHLIKTRGQQVTLRCSSQSGHNTVSWYQQALGQGPQFIFQYYREEENGRGNFPPRFSGLQFPNYSSELNVNALELDDSALYLCASSQGVEQFFGPGTRLTVL.

This chain joins TRBV27 and TRBJ1-2; no clear D gene. V was trimmed by 7 bases and J by 6 bases, leaving 15 bases between them. CDR1 and CDR2 (germline): MNHEY, SMNVEV (reference sequence). This CDR3 spans 13 amino acids. The CDR3 reads CASNSGQADGYTF. The DNA for the CDR3 is TGTGCCAGCAACTCAGGTCAAGCGGATGGCTACACCTTC.

This clonotype was detected ten times or more. The CDR3 protein is CASNKRFGLLYYEQYF. The CDR3 bases are TGTGCCAGCAATAAGCGGTTTGGGCTCCTATACTACGAGCAGTACTTC. The chain couples TRBV6-1 to TRBJ2-7; possible D gene TRBD2, 5 bases. The CDR3 runs 16 residues. Per the germline V gene, CDR1 is MNHNS and CDR2 is SASEGT. V dropped 7 bases and J dropped 3 bases, with 22 bases sitting between them.

This clonotype was seen ten or more times. The chain links TRBV28 to TRBJ1-2; D gene unclear. CDR1 is MDHEN, CDR2 SYDVKM, per germline. The CDR3 consists of 13 residues. V lost 1 base to trimming and J lost 8 bases, with 11 bases between them. This CDR3 is CASSLFRSWGYTF. DNA of the CDR3: TGTGCCAGCAGTTTATTCAGGTCTTGGGGCTACACCTTC.

This clonotype came up many times. This rearrangement joins TRBV3-1 to TRBJ2-7; tentatively, D is TRBD2 (5 bases). The germline gives CDR1 LGHDT, CDR2 YNNKEL (reference sequence). V was cut by 4 bases and J by 2 bases, with 15 bases left in between. The CDR3 is 15 residues long. As DNA, the CDR3 is TGTGCCAGCAGCCGGACGGTAGCGTCCCCCTACGAGCAGTACTTC. Translating gives CASSRTVASPYEQYF.

The rearrangement joins TRBV5-1 to TRBJ2-2; TRBD1 agrees at 8 bases. Unmatched junction bases numbered 7, after V lost 3 bases and J lost 0 bases. The CDR3 is made up of 17 amino acids. Germline lookup yields CDR1 SGHRS and CDR2 YFSETQ. Written as DNA, the CDR3 is TGCGCCAGCAGCTCGACCCGGGACAGGCCGAACACCGGGGAGCTGTTTTTT. Its protein product is CASSSTRDRPNTGELFF.

This clonotype was observed many times. The chain employs TRBV29-1 and TRBJ2-5; D might be TRBD1 (6 bases). Per the germline V gene, CDR1 is SQVTM and CDR2 is ANQGSEA. The CDR3 runs to 13 residues. Trimming took 7 bases from V and 1 from J, leaving 13 bases between them. CDR3 amino acids: CSGETGPQETQYF. DNA for the CDR3: TGCAGCGGGGAAACAGGGCCCCAAGAGACCCAGTACTTC.

The sample holds many counts of this clonotype. The chain recombines TRBV28 with TRBJ1-5, with 7 bases aligning to TRBD1. V dropped 2 bases and J dropped 5; count of bases not matched to a gene: 24. Germline loops: CDR1 MDHEN, CDR2 SYDVKM. CDR3 size: 21 residues. DNA for the CDR3: TGTGCCAGCAGTTTAATTAGGGGGGACAGTATGTCCCTCCACCCCGATCAGCCCCAGCATTTT. It specifies CASSLIRGDSMSLHPDQPQHF.

In its sample, this clonotype was seen many times. The chain employs TRBV6-2 or TRBV6-3 and TRBJ2-7; D not resolved. The CDR3 contains 13 residues. V lost 4 bases to trimming and J lost 2 bases, with 9 bases between them. Germline values: CDR1 MNHEY, CDR2 SVGEGT. The CDR3 sequence is CASSSQTPYEQYF. The CDR3 bases are TGTGCCAGCAGTTCCCAAACACCCTACGAGCAGTACTTC.

This clonotype came up many times. The V and J genes are TRBV24-1 and TRBJ1-1; D unclear. CDR1 and CDR2 (germline): KGHDR, SFDVKD. The length of the CDR3 is 18 residues. V gave up 4 bases and J gave up 0 bases, with 20 bases separating them. The CDR3 is CATSDPPGVRLMNTEAFF. As DNA, the CDR3 is TGTGCCACCAGTGACCCCCCCGGGGTAAGACTCATGAACACTGAAGCTTTCTTT.

The table lists this clonotype with many counts. This chain joins TRBV5-5 and TRBJ1-2; D remains ambiguous. Germline V CDR1 and CDR2: SGHKS, YYEKEE (reference sequence). CDR3 length: 12 residues. V was clipped by 4 bases and J by 1 base, with 5 bases between them. DNA for the CDR3: TGTGCCAGCAGCGCCGATAACTATGGCTACACCTTC. Translated, it gives CASSADNYGYTF.

This clonotype turned up a few times. The V and J genes are TRBV12-3 or TRBV12-4 and TRBJ2-7; D is tentatively TRBD1 or TRBD2 (5 bases each). CDR3 length: 13 residues. Trimming took 6 bases from V and 3 from J, leaving 12 bases between them. CDR3 in amino acids: CASSTGTFYEQYF. The CDR3 DNA reads as TGTGCCAGCAGCACCGGGACCTTCTACGAGCAGTACTTC.

This clonotype was picked up many times. The chain has TRBV20-1 and TRBJ2-3, with D possibly TRBD2 on 5 matching bases. The germline gives CDR1 DFQATT, CDR2 SNEGSKA (reference sequence). Deletions cut 0 bases from V and 2 bases from J, with 9 bases between. There are 14 residues in the CDR3. In DNA, the CDR3 is TGCAGTGCTAGAGAGGAGCGGCTCACAGATACGCAGTATTTT. This sequence encodes CSAREERLTDTQYF.

In its sample, this clonotype was seen many times. This sequence joins TRBV3-1 and TRBJ1-4; 8 bases align to TRBD1. The V gene end was trimmed by 7 bases and the J gene end by 8 bases; junction bases not matched to a gene: 6. The V gene's germline CDR1 is LGHDT and CDR2 YNNKEL (reference sequence). This CDR3 region has 13 residues. In nucleotides, the CDR3 is TGTGCCAGCACCAACAGGGGGTACGAAAAACTGTTTTTT. It yields the protein CASTNRGYEKLFF. Based on the CDR3 plus reference TRBV3-1 and TRBJ1-4, the full variable domain is DTAVSQTPKYLVTQMGNDKSIKCEQNLGHDTMYWYKQDSKKFLKIMFSYNNKELIINETVPNRFSPKSPDKAHLNLHINSLELGDSAVYFCASTNRGYEKLFFGSGTQLSVL.

This clonotype was detected many times. The chain carries TRBV24-1 and TRBJ1-5, with 8 nucleotides matching TRBD1. The V gene end was trimmed by 4 bases and the J gene end by 2 bases; junction bases not matched to a gene: 3. The germline CDR1 and CDR2 sequences are KGHDR and SFDVKD. The CDR3 has 15 residues. CDR3 sequence (DNA): TGTGCCACCAGTGACCAGGGGGCGGGCAATCAGCCCCAGCATTTT. Translation gives CATSDQGAGNQPQHF.

This clonotype has only a few counts. This could be a read error, since a much larger clone is one nucleotide away. This rearrangement joins TRBV7-8 to TRBJ1-3; 7 positions agree with TRBD1. The CDR3 contains 16 residues. CDR1 is SGHVS, CDR2 FQNEAQ, per germline. The CDR3 region is CASSLRRGGSGSTIYF. The CDR3 DNA reads as TGTGCCAGCAGCCTACGCAGGGGGGGCTCTGGAAGCACCATATATTTT.

This clonotype has a count of ten or more. The chain combines TRBV20-1 with TRBJ2-7, with 7 bases lining up with TRBD1. Germline V gene lookup returns CDR1 DFQATT and CDR2 SNEGSKA (reference sequence). This CDR3 region has 14 residues. V shed 0 bases, J shed 2 bases, and the junction held 4 bases outside the gene matches. The DNA for the CDR3 is TGCAGTGCTAGAGATAGGGACAGACCCTACGAGCAGTACTTC. Encoded protein: CSARDRDRPYEQYF.

As regards this clonotype: Given a much more abundant clone one base away, this may be a read error. CDR3 region: CSVCSGRGAEQYF. CDR3 nucleotides: TGCAGCGTTTGCTCGGGGAGGGGGGCCGAGCAGTACTTC. The gene calls are TRBV29-1 and TRBJ2-7, with a possible D match to TRBD2 (7 bases). The length of the CDR3 is 13 residues. The V end was cut by 5 bases, the J end by 6 bases, with 17 bases between. The germline gives CDR1 SQVTM, CDR2 ANQGSEA.

The chain has TRBV28 and TRBJ2-4; 7 nucleotides agree with TRBD1. V dropped 5 bases and J dropped 2; count of bases not matched to a gene: 15. The germline gives CDR1 MDHEN, CDR2 SYDVKM. There are 18 residues in the CDR3. This CDR3 is CASSPPPGQWITKNIQYF. The DNA of the CDR3 is TGTGCCAGCAGTCCCCCACCGGGACAGTGGATTACCAAAAACATTCAGTACTTC.

The J gene is TRBJ2-3, the V gene TRBV5-1; 8 nucleotides align to TRBD1. J was trimmed by 4 bases and V by 1 base; bases with no gene match: 5. The CDR3 has 15 amino acids. Germline V gene data show CDR1 as SGHRS and CDR2 as YFSETQ. The CDR3 sequence is CASSLSADRADTQYF. CDR3 DNA: TGCGCCAGCAGCTTGTCCGCGGACAGGGCAGATACGCAGTATTTT.

This clonotype has a handful of counts. This chain connects TRBV5-1 to TRBJ1-1; D may be TRBD1 (5 bases). CDR1 and CDR2 (germline): SGHRS, YFSETQ. V was trimmed by 0 bases and J by 8 bases, leaving 11 bases between them. The CDR3 totals 13 residues. This chain's CDR3 is CASSLAGTIEAFF. The CDR3 DNA reads TGCGCCAGCAGCTTGGCCGGGACGATCGAAGCTTTCTTT.

This clonotype was observed a handful of times. This sequence joins TRBV20-1 and TRBJ2-7; 9 bases line up with TRBD1. V trimming: 4 bases; J trimming: 4 bases; junction bases outside the gene matches: 11. The CDR3 runs to 15 residues. Per germline, CDR1 DFQATT and CDR2 SNEGSKA (reference sequence). The CDR3 is CSATDRDRAFYEQYF. CDR3 in DNA: TGCAGTGCTACCGACCGGGACAGGGCCTTTTACGAGCAGTACTTC.

This clonotype showed up just a few times. The chain recombines TRBV20-1 with TRBJ2-7; D unresolved. The V end was cut by 2 bases, the J end by 4 bases, with 18 bases between. The CDR3 sequence is 15 residues long. Germline-derived CDR1 and CDR2 are DFQATT and SNEGSKA (reference sequence). The CDR3 region has the DNA TGCAGTGCTAGACCTGGCGAGGTCATCTGGTACGAGCAGTACTTC. Its translation is CSARPGEVIWYEQYF.

Only a few counts were recorded for this clonotype. The V call is TRBV5-1, the J call TRBJ2-5, with 7 bases lining up with TRBD1. CDR1 is SGHRS and CDR2 is YFSETQ in the germline V gene. The CDR3 sequence is 12 residues long. Trimming at V came to 7 bases and at J to 4 bases, leaving 4 bases not matched to a gene. The CDR3 reads CASAQGIETQYF. The CDR3 nucleotides read TGCGCCAGCGCACAGGGGATAGAGACCCAGTACTTC.

This clonotype was seen repeatedly, ten times or more. V gene TRBV12-3 or TRBV12-4 combines with J gene TRBJ2-2; D gene ambiguous. The germline V and J ends were trimmed by 5 bases and 2 bases, with 9 bases remaining between them. This CDR3 is 14 amino acids long. Here the CDR3 DNA reads TGTGCCAGCAGTCATTCCACAAACACCGGGGAGCTGTTTTTT. This translates into CASSHSTNTGELFF.

This clonotype was found many times. This chain connects TRBV6-1 to TRBJ1-5; D is perhaps TRBD1 (6 bases). This CDR3 comprises 15 residues. Germline CDR1 and CDR2: MNHNS and SASEGT. Trimming shortened V by 6 bases and J by 0 bases, and 12 bases separated the two germline ends. The CDR3 sequence: CASRTTGYSNQPQHF. The CDR3 bases are TGTGCCAGCAGGACGACAGGTTATAGCAATCAGCCCCAGCATTTT.

A few counts support this clonotype. The chain carries TRBV29-1 and TRBJ1-1; D uncertain. This CDR3 comprises 12 residues. V shed 4 bases and J shed 1 base, with 7 bases lying between them. CDR1 and CDR2 from the germline V gene are SQVTM and ANQGSEA. In DNA, the CDR3 is TGCAGCGTTGTAGCAGCGAACACTGAAGCTTTCTTT. Its translation: CSVVAANTEAFF. Together with reference TRBV29-1 and TRBJ1-1, the CDR3 gives the full variable domain: SAVISQKPSRDICQRGTSLTIQCQVDSQVTMMFWYRQQPGQSLTLIATANQGSEATYESGFVIDKFPISRPNLTFSTLTVSNMSPEDSSIYLCSVVAANTEAFFGQGTRLTVV.